This entry lists 27 T cell receptor beta chains sequenced from one sample in a study of T cells in localized non-small cell lung cancer. The table came from immunoSEQ multiplex PCR; TCRdb's copy has only in-frame clones and leaves some out. Found here are some 71,000 clones, 84% of them singletons; the top ten hold roughly 14%. The sample in question was peripheral blood, obtained before any cancer treatment. The receptors were sampled from an older female donor with stage I lung adenocarcinoma.

V usage is TRBV19 and J usage is TRBJ1-2; D is undetermined. Trimming shortened V by 5 bases and J by 7 bases, and 11 bases separated the two germline ends. Germline values: CDR1 LNHDA, CDR2 SQIVND (reference sequence). The CDR3 sequence is 12 residues long. In nucleotides, the CDR3 is TGTGCCAGTAGTCTGGGGTCCCGTGGCTACACCTTC. It encodes CASSLGSRGYTF. The whole variable domain, filled in from reference TRBV19 and TRBJ1-2, reads DGGITQSPKYLFRKEGQNVTLSCEQNLNHDAMYWYRQDPGQGLRLIYYSQIVNDFQKGDIAEGYSVSREKKESFPLTVTSAQKNPTAFYLCASSLGSRGYTFGSGTRLTVV.

Concerning this clone itself: Germline and junction disagree at one end, which may indicate a read error. This CDR3 is also generated by other DNA sequences in the sample. The genes are TRBV5-1 and TRBJ2-7, with TRBD2 as a possible D gene (5 bases). The CDR3 runs 16 residues. The germline V gene has CDR1 SGHRS and CDR2 YFSETQ. This chain's CDR3 is CASSLDGELRIYEQYF. Written as DNA, the CDR3 is TGTGCCAGCAGCTTGGACGGGGAGCTTAGGATCTACGAGCAGTACTTC.

The chain is built from TRBV4-1 and TRBJ1-4; D is possibly TRBD1 (5 bases). Per germline, CDR1 MGHRA and CDR2 YSYEKL. This CDR3 region has 14 residues. With 1 base removed from V and 8 bases from J, the gap between germline ends came to 11 bases. For the CDR3, the DNA is TGCGCCAGCAGCCAAGTCAGGGTGTCAGAAAAACTGTTTTTT. It is translated as CASSQVRVSEKLFF.

This chain connects TRBV6-1 to TRBJ1-3; 7 bases are a match to TRBD1. CDR1 is MNHNS, CDR2 SASEGT, per germline. Germline trimming cut 4 bases from V and 4 bases from J; bases unmatched to any gene: 4. The CDR3 covers 14 residues. CDR3 DNA: TGTGCCAGCAGTGCAGGGGGTCAGGGAAACACCATATATTTT. Translation gives CASSAGGQGNTIYF.

The rearrangement joins TRBV2 to TRBJ1-1, with D uncertain. The CDR3 runs to 12 residues. Germline V CDR1 and CDR2: SNHLY, FYNNEI. The ends were cut back, 7 bases at V and 0 bases at J, with 6 bases in the middle. As DNA, the CDR3 is TGTGCCAGCACAGGCCTGAACACTGAAGCTTTCTTT. Translated, it gives CASTGLNTEAFF.

This chain uses TRBV5-1 with TRBJ1-6, with 12 bases fitting TRBD1. The junction had 5 bases not matched to a gene; V was cut back by 0 bases and J by 10 bases. The CDR3 covers 16 residues. Germline-derived CDR1 and CDR2 are SGHRS and YFSETQ. CDR3 residues: CASSLAPGQGASPLHF. CDR3 DNA: TGCGCCAGCAGCTTGGCCCCGGGACAGGGGGCGTCACCCCTCCACTTT.

The chain uses TRBV5-1 and TRBJ2-5, with a possible D match to TRBD1 (6 bases). The V end was cut by 3 bases, the J end by 6 bases, with 15 bases between. The CDR3 extends over 14 amino acids. The V gene's germline CDR1 is SGHRS and CDR2 YFSETQ. This chain's CDR3 is CASSSTGPYKTQYF. CDR3 in DNA: TGCGCCAGCAGCTCGACAGGACCCTATAAGACCCAGTACTTC.

J is TRBJ2-5 and V is TRBV6-5; D could derive from TRBD1 or TRBD2 (5 bases each). Per germline, CDR1 MNHEY and CDR2 SVGAGI. Trimming cost V 2 bases and J 5 bases, with 15 bases left between them. The CDR3 covers 15 residues. CDR3 region: CASSYRDPMRETQYF. CDR3 nucleotides: TGTGCCAGCAGTTACCGGGACCCCATGCGGGAGACCCAGTACTTC.

The rearrangement links TRBV6-5 to TRBJ1-6, with 7 bases identical to TRBD1. The CDR3 covers 15 residues. V lost 6 bases to trimming and J lost 7 bases; unmatched junction nucleotides: 9. In germline, CDR1 is MNHEY, CDR2 SVGAGI. The CDR3 sequence: CASSASRDSNSPLHF. The DNA of the CDR3 is TGTGCCAGCAGCGCCTCCCGGGACAGCAATTCACCCCTCCACTTT.

The V gene is TRBV5-1, the J gene TRBJ1-2; D gene ambiguous. Trimming removed 0 bases at V and 3 bases at J, with 9 bases between. Looked up from germline, CDR1 is SGHRS and CDR2 is YFSETQ. The CDR3 is 14 residues long. CDR3 in amino acids: CASSLDQVDYGYTF. The CDR3 DNA sequence: TGCGCCAGCAGCTTGGACCAGGTGGACTATGGCTACACCTTC. Full variable domain (remainder filled in from reference TRBV5-1 and TRBJ1-2): KAGVTQTPRYLIKTRGQQVTLSCSPISGHRSVSWYQQTPGQGLQFLFEYFSETQRNKGNFPGRFSGRQFSNSRSEMNVSTLELGDSALYLCASSLDQVDYGYTFGSGTRLTVV.

J is TRBJ1-5 and V is TRBV18; D not certain. The CDR3 is made up of 13 amino acids. The V end was cut by 3 bases, the J end by 3 bases, with 6 bases between. The V gene's germline CDR1 is KGHSH and CDR2 LQKENI. Here the CDR3 reads CASSPLDNQPQHF. The DNA for the CDR3 is TGTGCCAGCTCACCCCTGGACAATCAGCCCCAGCATTTT.

The chain recombines TRBV11-3 with TRBJ2-1; D uncertain. The CDR3 runs to 13 residues. Germline CDR1 reads SGHNT; CDR2 reads YENEEA. Trimming left V 5 bases short and J 5 bases short, with 10 bases between. In nucleotides, the CDR3 is TGTGCCAGCAGCCCCTTTGGTGACAATGAGCAGTTCTTC. Its protein is CASSPFGDNEQFF.

This sequence joins TRBV6-1 and TRBJ2-4; TRBD2 is a possible D gene (7 bases). Trimming stripped 6 bases from V and 7 bases from J, with 16 bases between. The CDR3 extends over 14 amino acids. Germline CDR1 reads MNHNS; CDR2 reads SASEGT. This CDR3 is CASRMGGQRNIQYF. The CDR3 DNA is TGTGCCAGCAGGATGGGGGGGCAAAGGAACATTCAGTACTTC.

V and J are TRBV2 and TRBJ1-2; D is unresolved. CDR3 length: 14 residues. Germline V gene data show CDR1 as SNHLY and CDR2 as FYNNEI. Between the trimmed V and J ends, which lost 2 bases and 5 bases, there was a span of 12 bases. The DNA for the CDR3 is TGTGCCAGCAGTGAAAACGGGTCTAGGTATGGCTACACCTTC. Amino acids: CASSENGSRYGYTF.

The genes are TRBV9 and TRBJ1-2; 8 positions match TRBD1. The V segment lost 0 bases and the J segment 8 bases; nucleotides outside the gene matches: 3. CDR1 is SGDLS and CDR2 is YYNGEE in the germline V gene. The CDR3 covers 13 residues. CDR3 region: CASSVEDRAGYTF. CDR3 bases: TGTGCCAGCAGCGTAGAGGACAGGGCCGGCTACACCTTC.

V usage is TRBV7-9 and J usage is TRBJ1-1; D remains ambiguous. The V gene lost 5 bases and the J gene lost 8 bases, with 12 bases spanning the gap. The CDR3 covers 12 residues. The germline V gene encodes CDR1 SEHNR and CDR2 FQNEAQ (reference sequence). The CDR3 DNA follows: TGTGCCAGCAGCCGAGAGCCGTCGGAAGCTTTCTTT. It codes for CASSREPSEAFF.

J is TRBJ1-6 and V is TRBV15, with D unresolved. CDR1 and CDR2 (germline): LNHNV, YYDKDF (reference sequence). V lost 0 bases, J lost 7 bases, and 13 bases lay in between. The CDR3 is 16 amino acids. CDR3 DNA: TGTGCCACCAGCAGAGATCCGGGGAGTCGGAATTCACCCCTCCACTTT. Amino acid sequence: CATSRDPGSRNSPLHF.

This clone has only one observation. The rearrangement uses TRBV29-1 and TRBJ2-2; unclear D gene. Per germline, CDR1 SQVTM and CDR2 ANQGSEA. The CDR3 runs 12 residues. V dropped 7 bases and J dropped 4 bases, with 10 bases sitting between them. CDR3 amino acids: CSGRLGTGELFF. The DNA of the CDR3 is TGCAGCGGCCGGCTCGGCACCGGGGAGCTGTTTTTT.

The rearrangement uses TRBV25-1 and TRBJ2-7, with D maybe TRBD1 (6 bases). Germline CDR1 and CDR2: MGHDK and SYGVNS. Trimming stripped 3 bases from V and 6 bases from J, with 15 bases between. The CDR3 totals 14 residues. CDR3 bases: TGTGCCAGCAGTGATGTAGGGGGTCCCCTCGAGCAGTACTTC. This sequence encodes CASSDVGGPLEQYF.

The chain employs TRBV10-3 and TRBJ2-2, with D perhaps given as TRBD1 or TRBD2 (5 bases each). Trimming pared 8 bases from V and 6 bases from J, leaving 16 bases between. This CDR3 spans 14 amino acids. The germline CDR1 and CDR2 sequences are ENHRY and SYGVKD. The CDR3 DNA sequence: TGTGCCATCTCCCTAGCAGGGTACTCCGGGGAGCTGTTTTTT. This sequence encodes CAISLAGYSGELFF.

The V and J genes are TRBV5-1 and TRBJ1-2; D might be TRBD1 (6 bases). Germline values: CDR1 SGHRS, CDR2 YFSETQ. Trimming left V 2 bases short and J 8 bases short, with 13 bases between. The CDR3 contains 13 residues. This chain's CDR3 is CASSFAGGSGYTF. CDR3 DNA sequence: TGCGCCAGCAGCTTCGCGGGGGGCAGCGGCTACACCTTC.

The V and J genes are TRBV5-1 and TRBJ2-3; 7 bases line up with TRBD2. Trimming removed 0 bases from V and 4 bases from J; junction bases left unmatched: 17. The V gene's germline CDR1 is SGHRS and CDR2 YFSETQ. The CDR3 consists of 19 residues. The CDR3 region has the DNA TGCGCCAGCAGCTTGGCTTTCTCATCGGCGGGAGATAAATCAGATACGCAGTATTTT. Translation: CASSLAFSSAGDKSDTQYF.

V gene TRBV5-6 combines with J gene TRBJ2-7; a weak D match, TRBD2 (5 bases). CDR3 length equals 13 residues. V lost 2 bases and J lost 0, with 6 bases in between. Per the germline V gene, CDR1 is SGHDT and CDR2 is YYEEEE. CDR3 in DNA: TGTGCCAGCAGCTTAGGGAGCTCCTACGAGCAGTACTTC. Amino acids: CASSLGSSYEQYF.

This chain joins TRBV5-1 and TRBJ2-7; 9 bases agree with TRBD2. In germline, CDR1 is SGHRS, CDR2 YFSETQ. The V and J ends lost 6 bases and 2 bases, in that order; junction bases with no gene match: 12. The CDR3 extends over 16 amino acids. Here the CDR3 DNA reads TGCGCCAGCAACCGAGGTAGCGGGGGCATTACCTACGAGCAGTACTTC. Its protein product is CASNRGSGGITYEQYF.

The chain carries TRBV11-2 and TRBJ2-7, with D uncertain. From germline, CDR1 is SGHAT and CDR2 FQNNGV. The ends were cut back, 2 bases at V and 3 bases at J, with 11 bases in the middle. The length of the CDR3 is 14 residues. The CDR3, as DNA: TGTGCCAGCAGCTTAACATGGGTAGGCTACGAGCAGTACTTC. Protein sequence: CASSLTWVGYEQYF.

The chain recombines TRBV5-1 with TRBJ1-1, with TRBD1 identical over 8 bases. With 2 bases clipped from V and 1 base from J, the junction kept 4 bases outside the gene matches. CDR3 length: 15 residues. Germline CDR1 reads SGHRS; CDR2 reads YFSETQ. CDR3 DNA sequence: TGCGCCAGCAGCTTCATACAGGGGGGGAACACTGAAGCTTTCTTT. This translates into CASSFIQGGNTEAFF.

In its sample, this clone was seen once. V usage is TRBV27 and J usage is TRBJ1-5; TRBD1 matches at 10 bases. Germline V gene lookup returns CDR1 MNHEY and CDR2 SMNVEV (reference sequence). The CDR3 is 18 amino acids. Trimming cost V 1 base and J 2 bases; bases outside gene matches: 8. In nucleotides, the CDR3 is TGTGCCAGCAGTTTATATGGGGGGACAGGGGAACGCAATCAGCCCCAGCATTTT. Translating it yields CASSLYGGTGERNQPQHF.